The 32 T cell receptor beta chains in this list originate from one sample, sequenced in a study of blood T cells in healthy people across ages. Next came a second PCR, run for about 6 to 12 cycles, which used a sample-barcoded 5' primer along with a J-beta primer mix. TCRdb re-derived calls from the 5' RACE reads in MiXCR, one entry per CDR3 protein. Of roughly 1,500,000 distinct CDR3 sequences listed, roughly 40% are singletons. Material: blood. The receptors were sampled from a woman between 18 and 29 years old in good health.

The rearrangement joins TRBV24-1 to TRBJ2-2; D remains ambiguous. The V gene's germline CDR1 is KGHDR and CDR2 SFDVKD. The V end was cut by 3 bases, the J end by 5 bases, with 6 bases between. CDR3 length equals 13 residues. The chain's CDR3 is CATSDRLTGELFF. The CDR3 DNA is TGTGCCACCAGTGATCGCTTAACCGGGGAGCTGTTTTTT.

This clonotype was detected many times. This rearrangement joins TRBV4-1 to TRBJ2-5; no clear D gene. The V end was cut by 1 base, the J end by 2 bases, with 8 bases between. CDR3 size: 14 residues. CDR1 is MGHRA, CDR2 YSYEKL, per germline. CDR3 DNA: TGCGCCAGCAGCCAAGGAGTCAGTCAAGAGACCCAGTACTTC. Its protein is CASSQGVSQETQYF.

This chain uses TRBV6-2 or TRBV6-3 with TRBJ1-2; D may be TRBD1 (6 bases). The CDR3 spans 13 residues. The V gene's germline CDR1 is MNHEY and CDR2 SVGEGT. V was shortened by 6 bases and J by 3 bases, with 11 bases between the two germline ends. CDR3 loop: CASSGQIHYGYTF. CDR3 nucleotide sequence: TGTGCCAGCAGCGGACAGATACACTATGGCTACACCTTC.

The chain joins TRBV9 to TRBJ1-6; 7 bases map to TRBD1. CDR1 is SGDLS, CDR2 YYNGEE, per germline. V lost 4 bases, J lost 7 bases, and 11 bases stayed unmatched. The CDR3 is 16 amino acids. The CDR3 coding sequence is TGTGCCAGCAGCCCGGGACAGCGCGAGGTAAATTCACCCCTCCACTTT. Translation: CASSPGQREVNSPLHF.

This clonotype was observed a few times. The chain has TRBV4-1 and TRBJ2-3; D gene uncertain. CDR1 and CDR2 (germline): MGHRA, YSYEKL. There are 15 residues in the CDR3. Trimming took 1 base from V and 0 from J, leaving 8 bases between them. The CDR3 loop reads CASSQGAASTDTQYF. DNA of the CDR3: TGCGCCAGCAGCCAAGGGGCGGCCAGCACAGATACGCAGTATTTT.

The genes are TRBV4-1 and TRBJ1-2; no clear D. Trimming took off 0 bases at V and 5 bases at J, with 19 bases between the two ends. The CDR3 contains 17 residues. Germline lookup yields CDR1 MGHRA and CDR2 YSYEKL. CDR3 nucleotides: TGCGCCAGCAGCCAAGAGGCCAGTTCGGCTACCCCTTATGGCTACACCTTC. Translated, it gives CASSQEASSATPYGYTF.

The chain joins TRBV5-1 to TRBJ2-5; possibly TRBD2 for D (7 bases). Germline V gene data show CDR1 as SGHRS and CDR2 as YFSETQ. This CDR3 contains 17 residues. V lost 4 bases and J 11 bases, leaving 30 bases between the germline ends. The CDR3 protein is CASSPLRGGGNDNEQYF. The CDR3 bases are TGCGCCAGCAGCCCGTTAAGAGGGGGGGGAAATGACAATGAGCAGTACTTC.

In this sample, this clonotype turned up a few times. CDR3 sequence reads: CASSQEGQGREQYF. In DNA, the CDR3 is TGCGCCAGCAGCCAAGAGGGACAGGGGCGCGAGCAGTACTTC. The chain joins TRBV4-1 to TRBJ2-7; 10 bases match TRBD1. V was pared by 0 bases and J by 6 bases, with 2 bases of the junction left unmatched. Germline CDR1 MGHRA, CDR2 YSYEKL. The CDR3 is 14 amino acids.

This clonotype showed up just a few times. The chain links TRBV6-5 to TRBJ2-2, with TRBD2 identical over 10 bases. Germline CDR1 is MNHEY and CDR2 is SVGAGI. The CDR3 runs 18 residues. Unmatched junction bases numbered 7, after V lost 0 bases and J lost 3 bases. CDR3 sequence reads: CASSYSFLAGADTGELFF. For the CDR3, the DNA is TGTGCCAGCAGTTACTCCTTCCTAGCGGGGGCCGACACCGGGGAGCTGTTTTTT.

The table lists this clonotype with many counts. This chain uses TRBV29-1 with TRBJ2-3, with no clear D. The CDR3 contains 11 residues. The germline gives CDR1 SQVTM, CDR2 ANQGSEA. Trimming pared 8 bases from V and 5 bases from J, leaving 11 bases between. CDR3 in amino acids: CSLQVVDTQYF. The CDR3, as DNA: TGCAGCCTCCAGGTGGTAGATACGCAGTATTTT.

V usage is TRBV18 and J usage is TRBJ2-5; D is possibly TRBD1 (5 bases). The closer fit of TRBJ2-7 to the DNA end suggests the J call may be wrong. Germline CDR1 is KGHSH and CDR2 is LQKENI. There are 14 residues in the CDR3. The CDR3 reads CASSPNQGYNEQYF. CDR3 nucleotide sequence: TGTGCCAGCTCGCCTAACCAGGGATACAACGAGCAGTACTTC.

This clonotype was recorded a few times. The J gene is TRBJ1-1, the V gene TRBV4-1, with no clear D. The V gene's germline CDR1 is MGHRA and CDR2 YSYEKL. This CDR3 spans 15 amino acids. Trimming stripped 3 bases from V and 1 base from J, with 12 bases between. The CDR3 DNA follows: TGCGCCAGCAGCCACCCAGCCGGATCGAACACTGAAGCTTTCTTT. Protein product: CASSHPAGSNTEAFF.

This rearrangement joins TRBV20-1 to TRBJ1-2; a possible D gene is TRBD1 (5 bases). Germline V gene lookup returns CDR1 DFQATT and CDR2 SNEGSKA (reference sequence). The CDR3 is 13 residues long. Trimming cost V 5 bases and J 8 bases, with 18 bases left between them. The CDR3 coding sequence is TGCAGTGCTGCCGGGACCAATCGGGGGGGCTACACCTTC. Residues: CSAAGTNRGGYTF.

The CDR3 here is CASSYGSPTAHQPQHF. The CDR3 coding sequence is TGTGCCAGCAGTTATGGGAGTCCGACGGCGCATCAGCCCCAGCATTTT. The V gene is TRBV6-2 or TRBV6-3, the J gene TRBJ1-5; D gene uncertain. The ends were cut back, 3 bases at V and 5 bases at J, with 17 bases in the middle. CDR3 size: 16 residues. In germline, CDR1 is MNHEY, CDR2 SVGEGT.

This clonotype was counted only a few times. CDR3 in amino acids: CSARDGSREGPNEKLFF. CDR3 DNA sequence: TGCAGTGCTAGAGATGGCTCCCGGGAGGGGCCTAATGAAAAACTGTTTTTT. This sequence joins TRBV20-1 and TRBJ1-4; D perhaps matches TRBD1 (5 bases). The CDR3 spans 17 residues. The V and J ends lost 0 bases and 3 bases respectively, with 17 bases between them. CDR1 and CDR2 from the germline V gene are DFQATT and SNEGSKA (reference sequence).

This clonotype appeared a few times. V usage is TRBV4-2 and J usage is TRBJ2-1, with 9 bases fitting TRBD2. The ends lost 0 bases at V and 4 bases at J; junction bases unmatched: 4. The CDR3 sequence is 16 residues long. Germline CDR1 reads LGHNA; CDR2 reads YNFKEQ. The DNA for the CDR3 is TGTGCCAGCAGCCAAGAGGTACTAGCGGGTTACAATGAGCAGTTCTTC. It codes for CASSQEVLAGYNEQFF.

The chain couples TRBV2 to TRBJ1-2; D remains ambiguous. The germline V and J ends were trimmed by 7 bases and 4 bases, with 25 bases remaining between them. The germline gives CDR1 SNHLY, CDR2 FYNNEI. The CDR3 spans 17 residues. CDR3: CASTAAGSQPRGYGYTF. CDR3 bases: TGTGCCAGCACCGCGGCAGGCTCTCAGCCCCGGGGCTATGGCTACACCTTC.

V gene TRBV5-1 combines with J gene TRBJ1-5; 9 bases line up with TRBD1. This CDR3 spans 14 amino acids. The V and J ends lost 0 bases and 5 bases, in that order; junction bases with no gene match: 0. The germline V gene has CDR1 SGHRS and CDR2 YFSETQ. The CDR3 here is CASSLGDRDQPQHF. The CDR3 coding sequence is TGCGCCAGCAGCTTGGGGGACAGGGATCAGCCCCAGCATTTT.

The chain couples TRBV6-5 to TRBJ2-1, with 11 positions matching TRBD2. The J call may be faulty, since TRBJ2-7 better matches the DNA end. CDR1 is MNHEY and CDR2 is SVGAGI in the germline V gene. The CDR3 length is 17 residues. CDR3 sequence reads: CASSSMTSGTPYNEQYF. CDR3 sequence (DNA): TGTGCCAGCAGTTCCATGACTAGCGGGACGCCCTACAATGAGCAGTACTTC.

J is TRBJ2-5 and V is TRBV7-8; 10 nucleotides align to TRBD1. The CDR3 is 15 residues long. Germline V gene sequence: CDR1 SGHVS, CDR2 FQNEAQ. V lost 5 bases, J lost 4 bases, and 7 bases stayed unmatched. This CDR3 reads CASSPPGTGVETQYF. For the CDR3, the DNA is TGTGCCAGCAGCCCCCCCGGGACAGGGGTAGAGACCCAGTACTTC.

This clonotype is a singleton in its sample. The chain is built from TRBV5-1 and TRBJ2-3; 11 nucleotides agree with TRBD1. CDR1 is SGHRS, CDR2 YFSETQ, per germline. V shed 2 bases, J shed 4 bases, and the junction held 3 bases outside the gene matches. This CDR3 is 15 amino acids long. CDR3 nucleotides: TGCGCCAGCAGCTTTAGGGGACAGGGGGCAGATACGCAGTATTTT. This translates into CASSFRGQGADTQYF.

To note about this clonotype: This clone may be a read error of a much larger clone one base away. The chain has TRBV6-5 and TRBJ2-1; weak D call: TRBD1 (6 bases). Trimming left V 2 bases short and J 5 bases short, with 13 bases between. Germline CDR1 and CDR2: MNHEY and SVGAGI. This CDR3 spans 15 amino acids. DNA for the CDR3: TGTGCCAGCAGTTACGCGTTCGGACAGAACAATGAGCAGTTCTTC. Amino acids: CASSYAFGQNNEQFF.

This chain uses TRBV6-6 with TRBJ1-6, with 7 bases fitting TRBD1. Germline assignment: CDR1 MNHNY and CDR2 SVGAGI (reference sequence). Germline trimming cut 7 bases from V and 6 bases from J; bases unmatched to any gene: 6. This CDR3 is 14 amino acids long. The CDR3 sequence: CASISGTVNSPLHF. As DNA, the CDR3 is TGTGCCAGCATCAGCGGGACAGTTAATTCACCCCTCCACTTT.

The rearrangement links TRBV20-1 to TRBJ2-5; 8 bases align to TRBD2. Trimming took 5 bases from V and 2 from J; bases not matched to a gene: 4. Germline V lookup: CDR1 DFQATT, CDR2 SNEGSKA (reference sequence). This CDR3 region has 13 residues. CDR3 loop: CSAAGTRQETQYF. CDR3 DNA: TGCAGTGCTGCCGGGACTAGACAAGAGACCCAGTACTTC.

The chain recombines TRBV11-2 with TRBJ2-6; D is possibly TRBD1 or TRBD2 (6 bases each). Trimming removed 8 bases from V and 0 bases from J, with 14 bases in between. The CDR3 is made up of 16 amino acids. Germline values: CDR1 SGHAT, CDR2 FQNNGV. The DNA for the CDR3 is TGTGCCAGCCAAGGGGGGATACTCTCTGGGGCCAACGTCCTGACTTTC. It encodes CASQGGILSGANVLTF.

The CDR3 protein is CSASDQRAGQPQHF. The CDR3 DNA reads TGCAGTGCTAGTGATCAACGGGCGGGGCAGCCCCAGCATTTT. The rearrangement uses TRBV20-1 and TRBJ1-5; D is unresolved. CDR1 and CDR2 from the germline V gene are DFQATT and SNEGSKA (reference sequence). V gave up 3 bases and J gave up 7 bases, with 16 bases separating them. The CDR3 has 14 amino acids.

The CDR3 here is CASSTGGYNNYGYTF. The DNA of the CDR3 is TGTGCCAGCAGCACCGGGGGGTATAATAACTATGGCTACACCTTC. This rearrangement joins TRBV5-6 to TRBJ1-2; D is perhaps TRBD1 (5 bases). Germline V gene sequence: CDR1 SGHDT, CDR2 YYEEEE. There are 15 residues in the CDR3. Trimming took 4 bases from V and 1 from J, leaving 14 bases between them. Using reference TRBV5-6 and TRBJ1-2 for the parts outside the CDR3, the full variable domain is DAGVTQSPTHLIKTRGQQVTLRCSPKSGHDTVSWYQQALGQGPQFIFQYYEEEERQRGNFPDRFSGHQFPNYSSELNVNALLLGDSALYLCASSTGGYNNYGYTFGSGTRLTVV.

The chain couples TRBV7-2 to TRBJ2-5; 7 bases agree with TRBD1. The J call may not be correct, given that the DNA end is closer to TRBJ2-7. The length of the CDR3 is 13 residues. CDR1 SGHTA and CDR2 FQGNSA come from the germline V gene. The CDR3 here is CASSERQGREQYF. The CDR3 DNA reads TGTGCCAGCAGCGAGCGACAGGGACGCGAGCAGTACTTC.

This clonotype has more than one count but fewer than ten. The chain uses TRBV20-1 and TRBJ1-6; weak D call: TRBD1 (6 bases). Germline CDR1 is DFQATT and CDR2 is SNEGSKA (reference sequence). The length of the CDR3 is 15 residues. Between the trimmed V and J ends, which lost 2 bases and 5 bases, there was a span of 13 bases. The CDR3 loop reads CSARPRAGDNSPLHF. In DNA form, the CDR3 reads TGCAGTGCTAGACCCCGGGCAGGGGATAATTCACCCCTCCACTTT.

This clonotype was seen more than once but under ten times. The CDR3 DNA reads TGTGCCAGCAGCCTAGGGGCTATAGGGCAGTACTTC. This codes for CASSLGAIGQYF. This chain connects TRBV12-3 or TRBV12-4 to TRBJ2-5, with D perhaps matching TRBD1 (5 bases). The ends were cut back, 6 bases at V and 11 bases at J, with 16 bases in the middle. The CDR3 extends over 12 amino acids.

The chain carries TRBV12-3 or TRBV12-4 and TRBJ2-3; 12 positions match TRBD2. The CDR3 spans 16 residues. The trim removed 5 bases at V and 4 bases at J, leaving 7 bases unmatched. The CDR3 reads CASSPILAGGSDTQYF. The CDR3 DNA sequence: TGTGCCAGCAGTCCCATACTAGCGGGGGGATCAGATACGCAGTATTTT.

The V call is TRBV25-1, the J call TRBJ2-1; no reliable D call. The CDR3 runs 16 residues. V was pared by 1 base and J by 3 bases, with 13 bases between. CDR1 is MGHDK and CDR2 is SYGVNS in the germline V gene. CDR3 loop: CASSESTWTNYNEQFF. CDR3 sequence (DNA): TGTGCCAGCAGTGAATCGACATGGACGAACTACAATGAGCAGTTCTTC. Filled out from reference TRBV25-1 and TRBJ2-1, the complete variable domain reads EADIYQTPRYLVIGTGKKITLECSQTMGHDKMYWYQQDPGMELHLIHYSYGVNSTEKGDLSSESTVSRIRTEHFPLTLESARPSHTSQYLCASSESTWTNYNEQFFGPGTRLTVL.